This T cell receptor beta chain originates from a study of blood T cell repertoires in COVID-19. On the study more broadly: Material from acute and convalescent COVID-19 was sourced from the United States, Italy and Spain. Sample material is recorded as cDNA or gDNA derived from T cells, B-cell-depleted T cells, or PBMCs.

Between the trimmed V and J ends, which lost 6 bases and 4 bases, there was a span of 17 bases. The germline V gene encodes CDR1 MNHEY and CDR2 SVGAGI. The CDR3 is 15 amino acids. How the authors handled the data: Amplifying reference gene primers gave estimates of nucleated cell counts. The method was immunoSEQ multiplex PCR; TCRdb's version includes in-frame clones alone and lacks a portion of them. V, J and clone size were drawn from that table, and D and trimming were deduced from the DNA. Of about 15,000 clones listed, more than 80% were seen once; the top ten hold around 3.2%. The sample comprised peripheral blood. This clonotype was obtained from a human donor in a cohort sampled during active COVID-19. The J gene is TRBJ2-3, the V gene TRBV6-5; TRBD2 might be the D (5 bases). Written as DNA, the CDR3 is TGTGCCAGCAGAGCCCCGGGGAGCCTTGCAGATACGCAGTATTTT. Amino acids: CASRAPGSLADTQYF.